One sample yielded the 31 T cell receptor beta chains listed below, sequenced in a study of T cells in women clearing cervical HPV infection. The method was immunoSEQ multiplex PCR; TCRdb's version includes in-frame clones alone and lacks a portion of them. The table lists about 30,000 clones. The sequencing sample was made of blood buffy coat. Source of these receptors: a woman aged 18-69 years with a cervical HPV16 infection that either progressed to CIN3+ or cleared (not recorded which).

With regard to this clone: The observed sequence ends 3 residues before the CDR3 terminus, with the missing tail filled in from the germline J gene. The chain recombines TRBV2 with TRBJ1-4, with a tentative D call TRBD1 (6 bases). This CDR3 has 16 amino acids. Germline V gene lookup returns CDR1 SNHLY and CDR2 FYNNEI. V lost 7 bases and J 4 bases, leaving 19 bases between the germline ends. CDR3 sequence: CASISGGAEGNEKLFF. CDR3 bases read: TGTGCCAGCATAAGTGGGGGCGCGGAAGGTAATGAAAAA. The whole variable domain, remainder taken from reference TRBV2 and TRBJ1-4, is EPEVTQTPSHQVTQMGQEVILRCVPISNHLYFYWYRQILGQKVEFLVSFYNNEISEKSEIFDDQFSVERPDGSNFTLKIRSTKLEDSAMYFCASISGGAEGNEKLFFGSGTQLSVL.

Points on this clone: With the read ending 3 residues before the CDR3 end, the germline J gene is used to fill in that end. This chain connects TRBV20-1 to TRBJ2-3; 7 nucleotides match TRBD2. The germline V gene has CDR1 DFQATT and CDR2 SNEGSKA (reference sequence). V trimming: 3 bases; J trimming: 0 bases; junction bases outside the gene matches: 9. The CDR3 consists of 16 residues. The CDR3 protein is CSARGGPSGSTDTQYF. The CDR3 DNA, read in part, is TGCAGTGCTAGGGGGGGTCCTAGCGGTAGCACAGATACG.

As for this clone: With the read ending 3 residues before the CDR3 end, the germline J gene is used to fill in that end. The genes are TRBV18 and TRBJ2-2; no definite D call. CDR3 length: 12 residues. Germline CDR1 reads KGHSH; CDR2 reads LQKENI. This chain's CDR3 is CASSPGSEKLFF. Incomplete CDR3 DNA: TGTGCCAGCTCACCAGGAAGCGAAAAG.

Details on this clone: The read ends 3 residues before the CDR3 terminus; that terminus is restored from the germline J gene. The V call is TRBV20-1, the J call TRBJ1-5; 9 bases agree with TRBD1. CDR1 and CDR2 from the germline V gene are DFQATT and SNEGSKA (reference sequence). The ends lost 3 bases at V and 5 bases at J; junction bases unmatched: 8. This CDR3 spans 15 amino acids. The CDR3 bases that were read are TGCAGTGCTAGCGTTGGGACAGGGACCGATCAGCCC. Protein: CSASVGTGTDQP. The whole CDR3 is CSASVGTGTDQPQHF.

The CDR3 loop is CASSHPLGETQYF. CDR3 DNA, as far as it was read: TGCGCCAGCAGTCACCCCCTCGGGGAGACC. This chain links TRBV23-1 with TRBJ2-5, with no clear D. Sequencing ends 3 residues short of the CDR3 end; the germline J gene provides the rest. TRBV23-1 is given ORF status, its function remaining uncertain. The CDR3 loop spans 13 amino acids. V gave up 3 bases and J gave up 5 bases, with 10 bases separating them.

A word on this clone: The CDR3 goes on 3 residues after the read ends, and that part is filled in from the germline J gene. The chain employs TRBV11-3 and TRBJ2-3; possibly TRBD1 or TRBD2 for D (5 bases each). This CDR3 is built from 12 residues. Germline CDR1 is SGHNT and CDR2 is YENEEA. The CDR3 sequence: CASSQGDQPQYF. CDR3 DNA (partial): TGTGCCAGCAGCCAGGGAGATCAGCCG.

Concerning this clone itself: The observed sequence ends 3 residues before the CDR3 terminus, with the missing tail filled in from the germline J gene. This chain links TRBV12-5 with TRBJ2-3; 14 bases line up with TRBD2. This CDR3 comprises 22 residues. Germline V gene data show CDR1 as LGHNT and CDR2 as FRNRAP. V lost 2 bases and J lost 6; bases outside the gene matches: 22. CDR3 region: CASGLSLIPLGTSGRGTDTQYF. The CDR3 bases that were read are TGTGCTAGTGGTTTGTCCCTTATACCTCTTGGGACTAGCGGGAGAGGAACGGATACG.

Concerning this clone itself: The sequence runs out 3 residues before the end of the CDR3; the remainder is reconstructed from the germline J gene. The same CDR3 arises from other DNA sequences in this sample as well. This chain links TRBV28 with TRBJ1-3; 8 bases line up with TRBD1. CDR3 length: 13 amino acids. Germline V gene lookup returns CDR1 MDHEN and CDR2 SYDVKM. Partial CDR3 DNA: TGTGCCAGCAGTTTGGGAGCAGGGGGCACG. This sequence encodes CASSLGAGGT. The full-length CDR3 reads as CASSLGAGGTIYF.

About this clone: The read is 3 residues too short to cover the CDR3 end, so that end is filled in from the germline J gene. The chain employs TRBV20-1 and TRBJ2-7; 9 nucleotides match TRBD1. The CDR3 covers 15 residues. V dropped 5 bases and J dropped 2; count of bases not matched to a gene: 10. The germline CDR1 and CDR2 sequences are DFQATT and SNEGSKA (reference sequence). CDR3 sequence reads: CSAEGTGIGTYEQYF. Partial CDR3 DNA: TGCAGTGCTGAGGGGACAGGGATTGGGACCTACGAG.

CDR3 region: CAWSAGQAYNEKLFF. The CDR3 DNA, read in part, is TGTGCCTGGAGTGCAGGACAGGCTTATAATGAAAAG. The V and J genes are TRBV30 and TRBJ2-2, with 7 positions matching TRBD1. The read gets to within 3 residues of the CDR3 end, and the germline J gene fills in the rest. This CDR3 region has 15 residues. Germline V CDR1 and CDR2: GTSNPN, SVGIG (reference sequence).

A note on this clone: The missing CDR3 end, 3 residues past where the read stops, is filled in from the germline J gene. This sequence joins TRBV5-8 and TRBJ2-3; 10 bases line up with TRBD2. CDR1 is SGHTS, CDR2 YDEGEE, per germline. The CDR3 is 15 residues long. The sequenced CDR3 bases are TGTGCCAGCAGCCAGGGACTAGCGACCCAAGAGACG. This codes for CASSQGLATQET. The entire CDR3 reads CASSQGLATQETQYF.

Points on this clone: Coverage ceases 3 residues before the CDR3 finishes, and the germline J gene fills in the end. The gene calls are TRBV20-1 and TRBJ1-1; 7 nucleotides agree with TRBD1. Germline V gene sequence: CDR1 DFQATT, CDR2 SNEGSKA (reference sequence). This CDR3 comprises 15 residues. With 5 bases clipped from V and 5 bases from J, the junction kept 14 bases outside the gene matches. The covered CDR3 bases are TGCAGTGCTGAAGACAGGGAAATTCGGGGTACTGAA. It is translated as CSAEDREIRGTE. The CDR3 in its entirety is CSAEDREIRGTEAFF.

In the case of this clone: The CDR3 end falls 3 residues outside the read, so it is completed with the germline J gene. V is TRBV11-1 and J is TRBJ2-3; 10 nucleotides align to TRBD1. The J segment lost 3 bases and the V segment lost 4 bases, leaving 4 bases of the junction unmatched. The CDR3 extends over 15 amino acids. Germline V gene lookup returns CDR1 SGHAT and CDR2 FQDESV (reference sequence). Here the CDR3 reads CASSSPGQGTDTQYF. The DNA read from the CDR3 is TGTGCCAGCAGCTCACCGGGACAGGGGACAGATACG.

Details on this clone: The sequenced fragment ends 3 residues before the CDR3 boundary, so the rest is inferred from the germline J gene. V usage is TRBV19 and J usage is TRBJ2-7, with a possible D match to TRBD1 (5 bases). The CDR3 covers 15 residues. From germline, CDR1 is LNHDA and CDR2 SQIVND (reference sequence). V was trimmed by 6 bases and J by 3 bases, leaving 18 bases between them. The DNA read from the CDR3 is TGTGCCAGTAGACCTACAGGTAAGGTCGACTACGAG. Encoded protein: CASRPTGKVDYE. The full CDR3 protein is CASRPTGKVDYEQYF.

Notes on this clone: The read terminates 3 residues ahead of where the CDR3 ends, so the germline J gene completes it. The rearrangement uses TRBV30 and TRBJ2-1, with TRBD1 identical over 7 bases. From germline, CDR1 is GTSNPN and CDR2 SVGIG (reference sequence). J was trimmed by 1 base and V by 0 bases; bases with no gene match: 3. The CDR3 consists of 15 residues. The CDR3: CAWSVQQGSYNEQFF. The CDR3 bases that were read are TGTGCCTGGAGTGTACAACAGGGGTCCTACAATGAG.

A note on this clone: Coverage ceases 3 residues before the CDR3 finishes, and the germline J gene fills in the end. The chain combines TRBV12-3 or TRBV12-4 with TRBJ2-3, with unresolved D. Between the trimmed V and J ends, which lost 7 bases and 6 bases, there was a span of 17 bases. The length of the CDR3 is 14 residues. CDR3 bases read: TGTGCCAGCAAAAGTTCAGGTCCGAGGGATACG. As protein: CASKSSGPRDT. The full CDR3 reads CASKSSGPRDTQYF.

A remark on this clone: At one end the junction does not follow the germline gene, possibly because of a read error. The read gets to within 3 residues of the CDR3 end, and the germline J gene fills in the rest. The same CDR3 also results from other DNA sequences found in this sample. J is TRBJ1-3 and V is TRBV18, with D possibly being TRBD1 (5 bases). CDR1 and CDR2 from the germline V gene are KGHSH and LQKENI. This CDR3 has 16 residues. Partial CDR3 DNA: TGTGCCAGCTCACCGTTGGACACCAACTCTGGAAACACA. Protein product: CASSPLDTNSGNT. The full CDR3 reads CASSPLDTNSGNTIYF.

Of note for this clone: The read terminates 3 residues ahead of where the CDR3 ends, so the germline J gene completes it. V usage is TRBV19 and J usage is TRBJ1-2, with TRBD1 matching over 9 bases. Germline V gene lookup returns CDR1 LNHDA and CDR2 SQIVND (reference sequence). The CDR3 is 15 residues long. Trimming cost V 5 bases and J 5 bases; bases outside gene matches: 9. The CDR3 here is CASSDTGTGPYGYTF. CDR3 DNA, as far as it was read: TGTGCCAGTAGTGACACCGGGACAGGGCCTTATGGC.

The sequenced CDR3 bases are TGTGCCAGTAGTCCCACAGGGAGTTTAGGCGAAAAA. Protein product: CASSPTGSLGEK. The entire CDR3 is CASSPTGSLGEKLFF. This chain joins TRBV19 and TRBJ1-4; possibly TRBD1 for D (6 bases). Read data end 3 residues before the CDR3 end; the end is taken from the germline J gene. The CDR3 consists of 15 residues. Germline V CDR1 and CDR2: LNHDA, SQIVND (reference sequence). The V end lost 5 bases, the J end lost 8 bases, and 18 bases lay between the germline ends.

A remark on this clone: Read data end 3 residues before the CDR3 end; the end is taken from the germline J gene. This chain links TRBV7-3 with TRBJ2-3, with 7 bases matching TRBD1. V lost 4 bases to trimming and J lost 4 bases; unmatched junction nucleotides: 5. In germline, CDR1 is SGHTA, CDR2 FQGTGA. The CDR3 spans 14 residues. The CDR3 region is CASSSQGGADTQYF. The sequenced CDR3 bases are TGTGCCAGCAGCTCCCAAGGGGGCGCAGATACG.

Regarding this clone: The sequence runs out 3 residues before the end of the CDR3; the remainder is reconstructed from the germline J gene. This chain links TRBV6-2 or TRBV6-3 with TRBJ2-2; 8 bases agree with TRBD1. The CDR3 is made up of 17 amino acids. Looked up from germline, CDR1 is MNHEY and CDR2 is SVGEGT. J was trimmed by 6 bases and V by 6 bases; bases with no gene match: 15. CDR3 amino acids: CASRTPPGGASPGELFF. The CDR3 DNA, read in part, is TGTGCCAGCAGAACCCCCCCAGGGGGCGCAAGCCCCGGGGAG.

Concerning this clone itself: The read ends 3 residues early relative to the CDR3; the germline J gene fills the gap. V usage is TRBV5-1 and J usage is TRBJ2-5; 9 bases align to TRBD1. This CDR3 has 15 residues. The V gene end was trimmed by 1 base and the J gene end by 5 bases; junction bases not matched to a gene: 6. Germline values: CDR1 SGHRS, CDR2 YFSETQ. The DNA read from the CDR3 is TGCGCCAGCAGCTTGACAGGGGGCGCGGGGGAGACC. It translates to CASSLTGGAGET. The entire CDR3 reads CASSLTGGAGETQYF.

Remarks on this clone: With the read ending 3 residues before the CDR3 end, the germline J gene is used to fill in that end. The chain employs TRBV20-1 and TRBJ2-7; 13 bases fit TRBD2. V lost 1 base and J lost 6; bases outside the gene matches: 3. Germline CDR1 DFQATT, CDR2 SNEGSKA (reference sequence). The CDR3 contains 14 residues. Partial CDR3 DNA: TGCAGTGCTAGAGGGACTAGCGGGAGACCCGAG. Its protein product is CSARGTSGRPE. From start to end, the CDR3 is CSARGTSGRPEQYF.

With respect to this clone: The CDR3 end falls 3 residues outside the read, so it is completed with the germline J gene. This chain joins TRBV20-1 and TRBJ1-2, with D maybe TRBD1 (6 bases). The V gene's germline CDR1 is DFQATT and CDR2 SNEGSKA (reference sequence). There are 15 residues in the CDR3. Trimming removed 1 base from V and 2 bases from J, with 14 bases in between. The CDR3 sequence: CSARGGLGGNYGYTF. CDR3 DNA (partial): TGCAGTGCTAGAGGGGGGTTAGGGGGAAACTATGGC.

As for this clone: The CDR3 end lies 3 residues beyond the end of the read and is filled in from the germline J gene. The chain uses TRBV7-2 and TRBJ2-5; 10 nucleotides agree with TRBD2. V lost 0 bases and J lost 5; bases outside the gene matches: 12. Looked up from germline, CDR1 is SGHTA and CDR2 is FQGNSA. The CDR3 contains 18 residues. Incomplete CDR3 DNA: TGTGCCAGCAGCTTAGCGAGGGGTAGCGGGGGGCCTGGGGAGACC. Residues: CASSLARGSGGPGET. The whole CDR3 reads CASSLARGSGGPGETQYF. The complete variable domain, with remaining parts taken from reference TRBV7-2 and TRBJ2-5, reads GAGVSQSPSNKVTEKGKDVELRCDPISGHTALYWYRQSLGQGLEFLIYFQGNSAPDKSGLPSDRFSAERTGGSVSTLTIQRTQQEDSAVYLCASSLARGSGGPGETQYFGPGTRLLVL.

Worth noting for this clone: Read coverage stops 3 residues before the CDR3 terminus; the germline J gene supplies the remainder. This rearrangement joins TRBV11-2 to TRBJ1-4; 8 bases are a match to TRBD1. The CDR3 consists of 14 residues. Germline V CDR1 and CDR2: SGHAT, FQNNGV. The CDR3 bases that were read are TGTGCCAGCAGCTTAACAGGGGGGAATTCACCA. Protein sequence: CASSLTGGNSP. The full CDR3 protein is CASSLTGGNSPLFF.

A note on this clone: The CDR3 end is not reached by the read, which stops 3 residues before it; the germline J gene fills it in. V is TRBV30 and J is TRBJ1-2, with TRBD1 as a possible D gene (5 bases). The ends were cut back, 4 bases at V and 7 bases at J, with 13 bases in the middle. Per germline, CDR1 GTSNPN and CDR2 SVGIG (reference sequence). This CDR3 has 12 residues. CDR3: CAWNQGVIGYTF. The part of the CDR3 DNA that was read is TGTGCCTGGAATCAGGGAGTAATTGGC.

With respect to this clone: Read coverage stops 3 residues before the CDR3 terminus; the germline J gene supplies the remainder. This chain uses TRBV5-6 with TRBJ2-7, with 7 nucleotides matching TRBD2. Germline V gene data show CDR1 as SGHDT and CDR2 as YYEEEE. J lost 4 bases, V lost 5 bases, and 6 bases had no gene match. The CDR3 is made up of 13 amino acids. The CDR3 is CASRRTGGYEQYF. The sequenced part of the CDR3 DNA is TGTGCCAGCAGACGGACGGGGGGTTACGAG.

Notes on this clone: The observed sequence ends 3 residues before the CDR3 terminus, with the missing tail filled in from the germline J gene. The genes are TRBV30 and TRBJ1-6, with 8 bases that match TRBD1. Germline V lookup: CDR1 GTSNPN, CDR2 SVGIG (reference sequence). V was clipped by 2 bases and J by 10 bases; unmatched bases: 7. The CDR3 is 14 amino acids. CDR3 protein: CAWSPGGRGSPLHF. The sequenced CDR3 bases are TGTGCCTGGAGTCCAGGGGGCAGAGGATCACCC.

As for this clone: With the read ending 3 residues before the CDR3 end, the germline J gene is used to fill in that end. The chain employs TRBV5-1 and TRBJ1-4, with 9 positions matching TRBD1. Germline-derived CDR1 and CDR2 are SGHRS and YFSETQ. The CDR3 is 16 amino acids. CDR3 protein: CASSLDRQGVNSPLFF. The CDR3 bases that were read are TGCGCCAGCAGCTTGGACCGACAGGGGGTAAATTCACCA.

By frequency, this clone registers medium-sized. The read falls 3 residues short of the CDR3 end, and the missing part is taken from the germline J gene. The rearrangement links TRBV7-3 to TRBJ2-3, with D unclear. Looked up from germline, CDR1 is SGHTA and CDR2 is FQGTGA. V was clipped by 4 bases and J by 0 bases, with 8 bases between them. CDR3 length: 14 amino acids. The covered CDR3 bases are TGTGCCAGCAGCTCCTCACAGAGCACAGATACG. As protein: CASSSSQSTDT. The whole CDR3 protein reads CASSSSQSTDTQYF.